The next 29 T cell receptor beta chains were all read from a single sample in a study of shared clonotypes between healthy human individuals (TCRdb year 2020). CD8 naive samples were obtained by positive selection for CCR7 among CD45RO-negative cells, yielding a CD45RA+CCR7+ population from which TemRA cells were excluded. The library came from the immunoSEQ multiplex PCR assay. TCRdb holds this immuneACCESS table with in-frame rearrangements only. Some clones are missing; in checked studies, unresolved V genes explain under half, and the rest has no known cause. The sample table records some 1,900,000 clones; just under 95% of these occur just once. Jointly, the top ten make up roughly 1% of the sample. Input material: naive CD8+ T cells sorted from blood. This specimen's cell subset or site label, interpreted: CD45RA+CCR7+. The receptors originated from a man younger than 35 in good health.

The chain uses TRBV5-6 and TRBJ2-7; D is unresolved. This CDR3 has 13 amino acids. Trimming cost V 3 bases and J 4 bases, with 11 bases left between them. Germline values: CDR1 SGHDT, CDR2 YYEEEE. The chain's CDR3 is CASSYSTAYEQYF. The CDR3 region has the DNA TGTGCCAGCAGCTACTCGACCGCGTACGAGCAGTACTTC.

The chain couples TRBV10-2 to TRBJ2-7; 8 nucleotides line up with TRBD1. This CDR3 has 15 amino acids. Trimming cost V 6 bases and J 0 bases; bases outside gene matches: 7. CDR1 is WSHSY, CDR2 SAAADI, per germline. CDR3: CASRMGQASSYEQYF. The CDR3 DNA is TGCGCCAGCAGGATGGGACAGGCCAGCTCCTACGAGCAGTACTTC.

Regarding this clone: Additional DNA sequences in this sample encode the identical CDR3. The chain is built from TRBV19 and TRBJ2-7; D possibly corresponds to TRBD1 (5 bases). The V end was cut by 5 bases, the J end by 2 bases, with 10 bases between. The CDR3 has 13 amino acids. Germline lookup yields CDR1 LNHDA and CDR2 SQIVND (reference sequence). CDR3 region: CASSPGFTYEQYF. The CDR3 nucleotides are TGTGCCAGTAGTCCAGGGTTTACCTACGAGCAGTACTTC. The entire variable domain, with the rest obtained from reference TRBV19 and TRBJ2-7, is as follows: DGGITQSPKYLFRKEGQNVTLSCEQNLNHDAMYWYRQDPGQGLRLIYYSQIVNDFQKGDIAEGYSVSREKKESFPLTVTSAQKNPTAFYLCASSPGFTYEQYFGPGTRLTVT.

This clone has only a few counts. In DNA form, the CDR3 reads TGTGCCAGCAGTTTAGAGCAGGGCCAATCACCCCTCCACTTT. It specifies CASSLEQGQSPLHF. V gene TRBV28 combines with J gene TRBJ1-6; possible D gene TRBD1, 5 bases. Per germline, CDR1 MDHEN and CDR2 SYDVKM. V lost 2 bases, J lost 10 bases, and 12 bases lay in between. CDR3 length equals 14 residues.

The chain is built from TRBV7-9 and TRBJ2-3, with D unclear. The CDR3 sequence is 11 residues long. Trimming removed 4 bases at V and 6 bases at J, with 5 bases between. CDR1 is SEHNR and CDR2 is FQNEAQ in the germline V gene (reference sequence). The CDR3 sequence: CASSSVDTQYF. The DNA for the CDR3 is TGTGCCAGCAGCTCCGTGGATACGCAGTATTTT.

DNA for the CDR3: TGTGCCAGCAGTTGGGACGGTACCACTGAAGCTTTCTTT. It codes for CASSWDGTTEAFF. This sequence joins TRBV11-2 and TRBJ1-1; possible D gene TRBD1, 5 bases. Germline V lookup: CDR1 SGHAT, CDR2 FQNNGV. The V and J ends lost 6 bases and 4 bases respectively, with 12 bases between them. The CDR3 totals 13 residues.

With respect to this clone: The same CDR3 can be traced to other DNA sequences in this sample. The chain couples TRBV27 to TRBJ1-1; D ambiguous. The V end was cut by 2 bases, the J end by 3 bases, with 7 bases between. Germline V gives CDR1 MNHEY, CDR2 SMNVEV (reference sequence). CDR3 length: 13 amino acids. CDR3 sequence (DNA): TGTGCCAGCAGTTTAACCTGGGACACTGAAGCTTTCTTT. Translated, it gives CASSLTWDTEAFF.

V and J are TRBV9 and TRBJ2-1, with D perhaps given as TRBD1 or TRBD2 (6 bases each). Germline V gives CDR1 SGDLS, CDR2 YYNGEE. The CDR3 sequence is 17 residues long. V dropped 0 bases and J dropped 0 bases, with 13 bases sitting between them. CDR3 nucleotides: TGTGCCAGCAGCGTAGAAGGGGGGACACCCTCCTACAATGAGCAGTTCTTC. Its translation is CASSVEGGTPSYNEQFF.

The rearrangement joins TRBV15 to TRBJ2-2; unclear D gene. V was pared by 0 bases and J by 0 bases, with 11 bases between. This CDR3 is 17 amino acids long. CDR1 and CDR2 (germline): LNHNV, YYDKDF (reference sequence). The CDR3 here is CATSRDGNTANTGELFF. CDR3 nucleotides: TGTGCCACCAGCAGAGATGGGAACACCGCGAACACCGGGGAGCTGTTTTTT.

This rearrangement joins TRBV30 to TRBJ2-3; a possible D gene is TRBD1 (6 bases). Germline V lookup: CDR1 GTSNPN, CDR2 SVGIG (reference sequence). V was pared by 5 bases and J by 0 bases, with 15 bases between. The CDR3 length is 15 residues. The CDR3, as DNA: TGTGCCTGGTCGTATGGGACACCTAGCACAGATACGCAGTATTTT. Amino acids: CAWSYGTPSTDTQYF.

The chain recombines TRBV7-9 with TRBJ2-3; 13 bases map to TRBD2. The junction had 7 bases not matched to a gene; V was cut back by 4 bases and J by 0 bases. There are 18 residues in the CDR3. Germline loops: CDR1 SEHNR, CDR2 FQNEAQ (reference sequence). CDR3 in DNA: TGTGCCAGCAGCTCACTAGCGGGAGGGCCTCGCAGCACAGATACGCAGTATTTT. It encodes CASSSLAGGPRSTDTQYF.

About this clone itself: The same CDR3 arises from other DNA sequences in this sample as well. J is TRBJ2-3 and V is TRBV6-6; D perhaps matches TRBD1 (5 bases). The CDR3 is 13 amino acids. Trimming pared 2 bases from V and 3 bases from J, leaving 6 bases between. Germline CDR1 MNHNY, CDR2 SVGAGI (reference sequence). CDR3 bases: TGTGCCAGCAGTTACACAGGAACAGATACGCAGTATTTT. Encoded protein: CASSYTGTDTQYF.

V usage is TRBV6-5 and J usage is TRBJ1-1; a possible D gene is TRBD1 (6 bases). Looked up from germline, CDR1 is MNHEY and CDR2 is SVGAGI. This CDR3 has 12 amino acids. V was trimmed by 2 bases and J by 8 bases, leaving 9 bases between them. CDR3 in DNA: TGTGCCAGCAGTTACGGGGGCGTGGAAGCTTTCTTT. Its protein is CASSYGGVEAFF.

The chain links TRBV27 to TRBJ1-2; no definite D call. CDR1 is MNHEY and CDR2 is SMNVEV in the germline V gene (reference sequence). V was clipped by 3 bases and J by 5 bases, with 10 bases between them. There are 13 residues in the CDR3. Here the CDR3 reads CASSFFAKYGYTF. The CDR3, as DNA: TGTGCCAGCAGTTTTTTCGCCAAATATGGCTACACCTTC.

This clone was detected once. V usage is TRBV7-3 and J usage is TRBJ1-2; 7 nucleotides agree with TRBD1. The junction had 5 bases not matched to a gene; V was cut back by 5 bases and J by 5 bases. CDR1 is SGHTA, CDR2 FQGTGA, per germline. The length of the CDR3 is 13 residues. Here the CDR3 reads CASSPQGGYGYTF. Written as DNA, the CDR3 is TGTGCCAGCAGCCCCCAGGGGGGGTATGGCTACACCTTC.

The chain combines TRBV28 with TRBJ2-7; tentative D call: TRBD1 (5 bases). The germline V gene encodes CDR1 MDHEN and CDR2 SYDVKM. This CDR3 is 16 amino acids long. Between the trimmed V and J ends, which lost 1 base and 3 bases, there was a span of 16 bases. The CDR3 here is CASSLLSRAESYEQYF. Here the CDR3 DNA reads TGTGCCAGCAGTTTATTGTCCAGGGCAGAGAGCTACGAGCAGTACTTC.

The rearrangement joins TRBV30 to TRBJ1-2; D is unclear. This CDR3 contains 15 residues. Germline lookup yields CDR1 GTSNPN and CDR2 SVGIG (reference sequence). V was clipped by 5 bases and J by 8 bases, with 24 bases between them. CDR3 protein: CAWDNDGRAVWGYTF. The CDR3 bases are TGTGCCTGGGATAACGACGGACGGGCCGTCTGGGGCTACACCTTC.

The rearrangement uses TRBV13 and TRBJ2-1, with TRBD2 as a possible D gene (5 bases). V lost 8 bases and J lost 3, with 11 bases in between. The CDR3 runs to 13 residues. Looked up from germline, CDR1 is PRHDT and CDR2 is FYEKMQ (reference sequence). CDR3 loop: CASGIRGYNEQFF. The CDR3 coding sequence is TGTGCCAGCGGTATCCGGGGCTACAATGAGCAGTTCTTC. Looking up the rest from reference TRBV13 and TRBJ2-1 gives the full variable domain: AAGVIQSPRHLIKEKRETATLKCYPIPRHDTVYWYQQGPGQDPQFLISFYEKMQSDKGSIPDRFSAQQFSDYHSELNMSSLELGDSALYFCASGIRGYNEQFFGPGTRLTVL.

The rearrangement uses TRBV29-1 and TRBJ1-4; D uncertain. Germline V gene data show CDR1 as SQVTM and CDR2 as ANQGSEA. V lost 3 bases and J lost 6, with 11 bases in between. This CDR3 has 13 amino acids. CDR3 sequence reads: CSVDGPKDEKLFF. DNA of the CDR3: TGCAGCGTTGACGGACCCAAGGATGAAAAACTGTTTTTT.

The chain has TRBV5-6 and TRBJ2-3; D is ambiguous. The germline V gene has CDR1 SGHDT and CDR2 YYEEEE. The length of the CDR3 is 12 residues. With 3 bases removed from V and 2 bases from J, the gap between germline ends came to 4 bases. DNA for the CDR3: TGTGCCAGCAGCTCGAACACAGATACGCAGTATTTT. It encodes CASSSNTDTQYF.

CDR3 residues: CATRPEWVTEAFF. In DNA, the CDR3 is TGTGCCACCCGACCGGAATGGGTCACTGAAGCTTTCTTT. V usage is TRBV19 and J usage is TRBJ1-1; D unresolved. Trimming took off 10 bases at V and 4 bases at J, with 16 bases between the two ends. This CDR3 has 13 amino acids. Germline loops: CDR1 LNHDA, CDR2 SQIVND (reference sequence).

The chain uses TRBV29-1 and TRBJ2-7; 8 nucleotides align to TRBD1. Germline lookup yields CDR1 SQVTM and CDR2 ANQGSEA. The CDR3 extends over 14 amino acids. The V and J ends lost 2 bases and 1 base, in that order; junction bases with no gene match: 4. CDR3: CSVEPGTGSYEQYF. CDR3 in DNA: TGCAGCGTTGAACCAGGGACAGGATCCTACGAGCAGTACTTC.

With respect to this clone: The sample carries other DNA sequences with the same CDR3. The rearrangement joins TRBV4-1 to TRBJ2-7; no clear D gene. Trimming removed 3 bases at V and 4 bases at J, with 10 bases between. CDR3 length: 13 amino acids. The germline CDR1 and CDR2 sequences are MGHRA and YSYEKL. Written as DNA, the CDR3 is TGCGCCAGCAGCCAGGTAACTTCGTACGAGCAGTACTTC. It specifies CASSQVTSYEQYF.

The chain uses TRBV13 and TRBJ2-1; the D call may be TRBD1 or TRBD2 (5 bases each). Trimming stripped 4 bases from V and 8 bases from J, with 21 bases between. Germline values: CDR1 PRHDT, CDR2 FYEKMQ (reference sequence). CDR3 length: 16 residues. As DNA, the CDR3 is TGTGCCAGCAGCTCGGGACCGCAATTTTCCATGCATGAGCAGTTCTTC. This sequence encodes CASSSGPQFSMHEQFF.

The chain combines TRBV11-2 with TRBJ2-5; D is perhaps TRBD2 (7 bases). Germline CDR1 SGHAT, CDR2 FQNNGV. Trimming took off 5 bases at V and 0 bases at J, with 16 bases between the two ends. This CDR3 spans 16 amino acids. The CDR3 DNA sequence: TGTGCCAGCAGCCCTGGGTGGGGGGGCCACCAAGAGACCCAGTACTTC. Translating it yields CASSPGWGGHQETQYF.

The chain is built from TRBV7-9 and TRBJ1-2; 11 bases match TRBD1. J was trimmed by 5 bases and V by 5 bases; bases with no gene match: 10. Germline V gene lookup returns CDR1 SEHNR and CDR2 FQNEAQ (reference sequence). CDR3 length equals 16 residues. CDR3 nucleotides: TGTGCCAGCAGCCCCCCGGGACAGGGGGTTGGGTATGGCTACACCTTC. Translated, it gives CASSPPGQGVGYGYTF.

The chain links TRBV6-5 to TRBJ1-1; 8 nucleotides line up with TRBD1. CDR3 length: 16 residues. V was pared by 0 bases and J by 4 bases, with 7 bases of the junction left unmatched. CDR1 MNHEY and CDR2 SVGAGI come from the germline V gene. The DNA of the CDR3 is TGTGCCAGCAGTTACTCGGCCCGACAGGGGCCCACTGAAGCTTTCTTT. Encoded protein: CASSYSARQGPTEAFF.

Comment on this clone: The identical CDR3 is also encoded by other nucleotide sequences in the sample. The chain carries TRBV7-9 and TRBJ2-2; D call uncertain. The CDR3 runs 13 residues. The germline gives CDR1 SEHNR, CDR2 FQNEAQ (reference sequence). Trimming removed 1 base at V and 6 bases at J, with 6 bases between. The CDR3 loop is CASSLVGAGELFF. The DNA for the CDR3 is TGTGCCAGCAGCTTAGTCGGCGCCGGGGAGCTGTTTTTT.

The V call is TRBV27, the J call TRBJ2-7, with 7 bases matching TRBD2. The CDR3 sequence is 11 residues long. V gave up 7 bases and J gave up 6 bases; unmatched junction bases: 3. Germline CDR1 MNHEY, CDR2 SMNVEV (reference sequence). The CDR3 bases are TGTGCCAGCAAGAGGGAGGGCGAGCAGTACTTC. Protein sequence: CASKREGEQYF.